The next 22 T cell receptor beta chains were all read from a single sample in a study of CD8+ T cells in alopecia areata. cDNA serving as the sequencing template came from extracted, reverse transcribed RNA. Profiling relied on immunoSEQ multiplex PCR, and the TCRdb table lists in-frame clones only, not all of them. Of approximately 150,000 clones listed, less than 80% were seen once; the top ten hold over 9.5%. The source was CD8+ T cells sorted from blood, collected at week 0. These TCRs come from a human donor with alopecia areata.

The genes are TRBV30 and TRBJ1-2; D gene ambiguous. Germline V gene data show CDR1 as GTSNPN and CDR2 as SVGIG (reference sequence). This CDR3 comprises 15 residues. Trimming took off 3 bases at V and 1 base at J, with 15 bases between the two ends. DNA for the CDR3: TGTGCCTGGAGGGACCATCGGACGCTTAACTATGGCTACACCTTC. The encoded protein is CAWRDHRTLNYGYTF. The full variable domain, with the rest looked up from reference TRBV30 and TRBJ1-2, is SQTIHQWPATLVQPVGSPLSLECTVEGTSNPNLYWYRQAAGRGLQLLFYSVGIGQISSEVPQNLSASRPQDRQFILSSKKLLLSDSGFYLCAWRDHRTLNYGYTFGSGTRLTVV.

The gene calls are TRBV30 and TRBJ2-7; tentatively, D is TRBD1 (6 bases). The CDR3 is made up of 12 amino acids. Germline V gives CDR1 GTSNPN, CDR2 SVGIG (reference sequence). The V gene lost 5 bases and the J gene lost 0 bases, with 8 bases spanning the gap. The CDR3 DNA reads as TGTGCCTGGCAGGGGTCCTCCTACGAGCAGTACTTC. Amino acids: CAWQGSSYEQYF.

This clone has just a few counts. The genes are TRBV6-1 and TRBJ2-1, with unresolved D. Trimming left V 3 bases short and J 8 bases short, with 14 bases between. From germline, CDR1 is MNHNS and CDR2 SASEGT. The CDR3 length is 14 residues. This CDR3 reads CASSEPVGSHEQFF. The CDR3, as DNA: TGTGCCAGCAGTGAGCCGGTGGGGTCGCATGAGCAGTTCTTC.

The V and J genes are TRBV5-1 and TRBJ2-7, with 8 bases fitting TRBD2. The length of the CDR3 is 16 residues. Germline lookup yields CDR1 SGHRS and CDR2 YFSETQ. With V trimmed by 4 bases and J by 0 bases, 9 bases remained unmatched. The CDR3 protein is CASSVTSGFSSYEQYF. DNA for the CDR3: TGCGCCAGCAGCGTTACTAGCGGATTCAGCTCCTACGAGCAGTACTTC.

This clone has a handful of counts. This chain links TRBV15 with TRBJ2-7, with 7 bases matching TRBD1. This CDR3 has 15 residues. V was pared by 3 bases and J by 3 bases, with 8 bases of the junction left unmatched. The germline gives CDR1 LNHNV, CDR2 YYDKDF (reference sequence). Here the CDR3 DNA reads TGTGCCACCAGCAGCCGACAGGGTGGGGACTACGAGCAGTACTTC. This codes for CATSSRQGGDYEQYF.

The rearrangement joins TRBV25-1 to TRBJ1-4, with D perhaps matching TRBD1 (6 bases). Deletions cut 0 bases from V and 5 bases from J, with 7 bases between. The germline gives CDR1 MGHDK, CDR2 SYGVNS. This CDR3 is built from 14 residues. The CDR3 nucleotides are TGTGCCAGCAGTGAATACGGGGGCAATGAAAAACTGTTTTTT. It yields the protein CASSEYGGNEKLFF.

This clone was seen only a few times. The chain joins TRBV20-1 to TRBJ2-5, with unresolved D. This CDR3 spans 10 amino acids. CDR1 and CDR2 (germline): DFQATT, SNEGSKA (reference sequence). With 3 bases removed from V and 3 bases from J, the gap between germline ends came to 2 bases. This CDR3 is CSASKETQYF. CDR3 nucleotides: TGCAGTGCTAGCAAAGAGACCCAGTACTTC.

The chain joins TRBV27 to TRBJ1-5, with D possibly matching TRBD1 (5 bases). Per the germline V gene, CDR1 is MNHEY and CDR2 is SMNVEV (reference sequence). The V and J ends lost 6 bases and 0 bases respectively, with 9 bases between them. The CDR3 sequence is 14 residues long. CDR3 residues: CASRHRYSNQPQHF. The CDR3 DNA sequence: TGTGCCAGCAGACACAGGTATAGCAATCAGCCCCAGCATTTT.

This clone was detected a few times. The genes are TRBV4-1 and TRBJ2-1, with TRBD1 matching 7 bases. CDR1 is MGHRA and CDR2 is YSYEKL in the germline V gene. There are 12 residues in the CDR3. The trim removed 8 bases at V and 12 bases at J, leaving 10 bases unmatched. The CDR3 spells CASSKQGQVQFF. The CDR3 DNA reads TGCGCCAGCTCGAAACAGGGGCAGGTGCAGTTCTTC.

The J gene is TRBJ1-1, the V gene TRBV7-9, with D possibly TRBD1 on 5 matching bases. CDR3 length equals 11 residues. CDR1 is SEHNR, CDR2 FQNEAQ, per germline (reference sequence). Trimming cost V 5 bases and J 6 bases, with 7 bases left between them. The DNA for the CDR3 is TGTGCCAGCAGCGGGGGACCTGAAGCTTTCTTT. Translation: CASSGGPEAFF. Filled out from reference TRBV7-9 and TRBJ1-1, the complete variable domain reads DTGVSQNPRHKITKRGQNVTFRCDPISEHNRLYWYRQTLGQGPEFLTYFQNEAQLEKSRLLSDRFSAERPKGSFSTLEIQRTEQGDSAMYLCASSGGPEAFFGQGTRLTVV.

The gene calls are TRBV4-1 and TRBJ2-5; D not resolved. In germline, CDR1 is MGHRA, CDR2 YSYEKL. There are 14 residues in the CDR3. The V gene lost 1 base and the J gene lost 5 bases, with 11 bases spanning the gap. The CDR3 DNA sequence: TGCGCCAGCAGCCAAGTGAACTCCGCGGAGACCCAGTACTTC. Translation: CASSQVNSAETQYF.

V usage is TRBV7-3 and J usage is TRBJ1-2; no clear D. V lost 3 bases, J lost 2 bases, and 7 bases lay in between. Per the germline V gene, CDR1 is SGHTA and CDR2 is FQGTGA. This CDR3 comprises 13 residues. CDR3 sequence: CASSLHQNYGYTF. The DNA for the CDR3 is TGTGCCAGCAGCTTGCACCAGAACTATGGCTACACCTTC.

V is TRBV7-9 and J is TRBJ1-1; D ambiguous. This CDR3 is built from 11 residues. CDR1 is SEHNR and CDR2 is FQNEAQ in the germline V gene (reference sequence). Between the trimmed V and J ends, which lost 1 base and 8 bases, there was a span of 5 bases. The CDR3 nucleotides are TGTGCCAGCAGCTTAGGGAAGGAAGCTTTCTTT. Residues: CASSLGKEAFF.

The sample holds a few counts of this clone. Other DNA sequences in the sample encode the same CDR3. The chain links TRBV9 to TRBJ1-2; D unclear. Trimming took off 3 bases at V and 8 bases at J, with 5 bases between the two ends. The CDR3 has 10 amino acids. Germline V gives CDR1 SGDLS, CDR2 YYNGEE. The CDR3 is CASSEGGYTF. The CDR3 coding sequence is TGTGCCAGCAGCGAAGGGGGCTACACCTTC.

The J gene is TRBJ1-2, the V gene TRBV6-1; D remains unclear. The length of the CDR3 is 16 residues. Germline values: CDR1 MNHNS, CDR2 SASEGT. V lost 2 bases and J 0 bases, leaving 13 bases between the germline ends. This CDR3 reads CASSEPVNNPNYGYTF. The CDR3 nucleotides read TGTGCCAGCAGTGAACCGGTGAATAATCCTAACTATGGCTACACCTTC.

This clone occurred a few times. The genes are TRBV6-6 and TRBJ1-4; D is undetermined. The CDR3 has 14 residues. Trimming removed 2 bases from V and 5 bases from J, with 9 bases in between. Per germline, CDR1 MNHNY and CDR2 SVGAGI (reference sequence). This CDR3 is CASSYAGLNEKLFF. The CDR3 nucleotides read TGTGCCAGCAGTTACGCCGGGCTCAATGAAAAACTGTTTTTT.

The chain is built from TRBV13 and TRBJ2-7; 7 bases match TRBD2. The V gene's germline CDR1 is PRHDT and CDR2 FYEKMQ (reference sequence). With 0 bases clipped from V and 2 bases from J, the junction kept 4 bases outside the gene matches. This CDR3 region has 15 residues. The DNA for the CDR3 is TGTGCCAGCAGCTTAGGAGGCGGGGGAACCTACGAGCAGTACTTC. Amino acids: CASSLGGGGTYEQYF. The variable domain in full, completed from reference TRBV13 and TRBJ2-7, reads AAGVIQSPRHLIKEKRETATLKCYPIPRHDTVYWYQQGPGQDPQFLISFYEKMQSDKGSIPDRFSAQQFSDYHSELNMSSLELGDSALYFCASSLGGGGTYEQYFGPGTRLTVT.

This clone has just a few counts. The gene calls are TRBV5-6 and TRBJ2-7; D unresolved. The CDR3 is made up of 12 amino acids. The germline CDR1 and CDR2 sequences are SGHDT and YYEEEE. V was trimmed by 3 bases and J by 5 bases, leaving 9 bases between them. CDR3 amino acids: CASSSERNEQYF. The CDR3 bases are TGTGCCAGCAGCTCGGAGCGTAACGAGCAGTACTTC.

This chain uses TRBV4-1 with TRBJ1-6, with 7 bases matching TRBD1. Per the germline V gene, CDR1 is MGHRA and CDR2 is YSYEKL. The CDR3 runs 16 residues. V lost 4 bases to trimming and J lost 5 bases; unmatched junction nucleotides: 8. Here the CDR3 DNA reads TGCGCCAGCAGCCTGCGACAGGGAGTTGATAATTCACCCCTCCACTTT. It specifies CASSLRQGVDNSPLHF.

This clone has more than one count but fewer than ten. V usage is TRBV7-8 and J usage is TRBJ1-1; no definite D call. The germline V gene has CDR1 SGHVS and CDR2 FQNEAQ. Trimming cost V 0 bases and J 1 base, with 12 bases left between them. CDR3 length: 16 amino acids. The CDR3 reads CASSLARRTANTEAFF. The CDR3 DNA follows: TGTGCCAGCAGCTTAGCGCGAAGGACGGCGAACACTGAAGCTTTCTTT. Supplemented by reference TRBV7-8 and TRBJ1-1, the full variable domain reads GAGVSQSPRYKVAKRGQDVALRCDPISGHVSLFWYQQALGQGPEFLTYFQNEAQLDKSGLPSDRFFAERPEGSVSTLKIQRTQQEDSAVYLCASSLARRTANTEAFFGQGTRLTVV.

Points on this clone: An end of the junction does not agree with germline; a read error may underlie this. The genes are TRBV7-7 and TRBJ2-5; a weak D match, TRBD1 (5 bases). CDR3 size: 15 residues. Germline CDR1 SSHAT, CDR2 FNYEAQ (reference sequence). The CDR3, as DNA: TGTGCTAGCACCGAGCTCTGGGGCGGCCAAGAGACCCAGTACTTC. Its translation is CASTELWGGQETQYF.

The CDR3 region has the DNA TGCGCCAGCAGCCAACAAGACATCTACGAGCAGTACTTC. Its translation: CASSQQDIYEQYF. This chain joins TRBV4-1 and TRBJ2-7; D gene ambiguous. The germline V gene encodes CDR1 MGHRA and CDR2 YSYEKL. CDR3 length: 13 residues. Deletions cut 2 bases from V and 3 bases from J, with 8 bases between.